The clone carrying this T cell receptor delta chain is labeled medium-sized. The sample comes from a study of gamma-delta chains in newborns, infants, children. V lost 1 base and J lost 0; bases outside the gene matches: 2. CDR1 TVYSNPD and CDR2 GDNSRS come from the germline V gene (reference sequence). There are 13 residues in the CDR3. TCRdb redid clone calling on the reads using CATT. Here the sample spans 6,000 to 7,000 delta-chain clones, around 1.9% being singletons. The specimen sequenced was blood. V and J are TRDV3 and TRDJ1; 7 bases fit TRDD3. The TCR was taken from a child who was a newborn, infant or young child, either healthy, febrile or measles-vaccinated (not recorded which). CDR3 DNA: TGTGCCTTTACTGGGGGGTACACCGATAAACTCATCTTT. It yields the protein CAFTGGYTDKLIF.